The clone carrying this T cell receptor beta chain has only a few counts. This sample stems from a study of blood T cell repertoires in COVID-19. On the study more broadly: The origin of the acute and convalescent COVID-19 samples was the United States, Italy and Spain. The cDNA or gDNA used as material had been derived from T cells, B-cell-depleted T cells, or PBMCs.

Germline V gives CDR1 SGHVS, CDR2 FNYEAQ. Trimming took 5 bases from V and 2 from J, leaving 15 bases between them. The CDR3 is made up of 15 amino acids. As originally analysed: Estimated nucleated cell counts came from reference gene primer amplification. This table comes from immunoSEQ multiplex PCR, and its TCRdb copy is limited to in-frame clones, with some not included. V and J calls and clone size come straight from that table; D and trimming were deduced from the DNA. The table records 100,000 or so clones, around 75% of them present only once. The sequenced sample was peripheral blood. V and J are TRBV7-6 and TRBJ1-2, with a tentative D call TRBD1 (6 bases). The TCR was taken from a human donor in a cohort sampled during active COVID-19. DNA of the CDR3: TGTGCCAGCAGCAAGACAGGAGGATCCAACTATGGCTACACCTTC. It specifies CASSKTGGSNYGYTF.